This is a list of T cell receptor beta chains from one sample in a study of cytomegalovirus exposure and HLA in healthy donors. The protocol was immunoSEQ multiplex PCR, while the TCRdb copy is restricted to in-frame clones and leaves out a portion. The sample contains 60,000 to 70,000 clones, around 61% of which appear only once. Sequenced material: PBMCs. These receptors came from a woman between 45 and 65 years old in good health and CMV-seronegative. The CDR3 runs from the conserved cysteine through the conserved F or W. Fields, in order: J gene, D gene, V gene, clone size, CDR3 DNA, CDR3 protein. A D gene is named only where the DNA matches it firmly. The size field is filled for only some rows; it gives once, few, many or a size class.

j_gene: TRBJ2-7
d_gene: TRBD2
v_gene: TRBV4-3
abundance: NA
CDR3nt: TGCGCCAGCAGCCAAGCCATCGGGGCACCGGGACTAGCTTACGAGCAGTACTTC
CDR3aa: CASSQAIGAPGLAYEQYF

j_gene: TRBJ1-2
d_gene: NA
v_gene: TRBV6-6
abundance: NA
CDR3nt: TGTGCCAGCAGTAGGGCCGCGGGGGATGGCTACACCTTC
CDR3aa: CASSRAAGDGYTF

j_gene: TRBJ2-7
d_gene: TRBD1
v_gene: TRBV5-4
abundance: NA
CDR3nt: TGTGCCAGCAGCTTGGCCACAGCAGGGGGAAACTACGAGCAGTACTTC
CDR3aa: CASSLATAGGNYEQYF

j_gene: TRBJ1-2
d_gene: TRBD1
v_gene: TRBV7-9
abundance: NA
CDR3nt: TGTGCCAGCAGCTTAGTTACAGGGGGCACAAATGGCTACACCTTC
CDR3aa: CASSLVTGGTNGYTF

j_gene: TRBJ2-7
d_gene: TRBD2
v_gene: TRBV2
abundance: many
CDR3nt: TGTGCCAGCAGTCGGACTAGCAGTAACTACGAGCAGTACTTC
CDR3aa: CASSRTSSNYEQYF

j_gene: TRBJ2-1
d_gene: NA
v_gene: TRBV4-3
abundance: few
CDR3nt: TGCGCCAGCAGCCAAGAATCTGGAGATGAGCAGTTCTTC
CDR3aa: CASSQESGDEQFF

j_gene: TRBJ2-7
d_gene: TRBD1
v_gene: TRBV4-2
abundance: NA
CDR3nt: TGTGCCAGCAGCCAAGCCGACAGGGGAGGTGGTCTGGCCGAGCAGTACTTC
CDR3aa: CASSQADRGGGLAEQYF

j_gene: TRBJ2-1
d_gene: TRBD1
v_gene: TRBV7-7
abundance: NA
CDR3nt: TGTGCTAGCAGCTCCCGGGACAGGGTCGGTGAGCAGTTCTTC
CDR3aa: CASSSRDRVGEQFF

j_gene: TRBJ2-7
d_gene: TRBD2
v_gene: TRBV12-5
abundance: NA
CDR3nt: TGTGCTAGTGGTTCGTACCGCGGGGGGCCCATCCCCTACGAGCAGTACTTC
CDR3aa: CASGSYRGGPIPYEQYF

j_gene: TRBJ1-3
d_gene: NA
v_gene: TRBV4-1
abundance: once
CDR3nt: TGCGCCAGCAGCGATGACAGAGTGGGAAACACCATATATTTT
CDR3aa: CASSDDRVGNTIYF

j_gene: TRBJ2-5
d_gene: NA
v_gene: TRBV28
abundance: NA
CDR3nt: TGTGCCAGCTGCCACCCCCAGGGGCAAGAGACCCAGTACTTC
CDR3aa: CASCHPQGQETQYF

j_gene: TRBJ2-7
d_gene: TRBD2
v_gene: TRBV6-1
abundance: once
CDR3nt: TGTGCCAGCAGCACGACTAGCGGCGTCGGCTACGAGCAGTACTTC
CDR3aa: CASSTTSGVGYEQYF

j_gene: TRBJ2-7
d_gene: TRBD2
v_gene: TRBV28
abundance: NA
CDR3nt: TGTGCCAGCATGCGACTAGCGGGAGCCTACGAGCAGTACTTC
CDR3aa: CASMRLAGAYEQYF

j_gene: TRBJ2-3
d_gene: TRBD2
v_gene: TRBV15
abundance: NA
CDR3nt: TGTGCCACCAGCAGAGATCATAAGCCAGCGAGCGGGAGGGACTATACGCAGTATTTT
CDR3aa: CATSRDHKPASGRDYTQYF

j_gene: TRBJ2-7
d_gene: NA
v_gene: TRBV18
abundance: once
CDR3nt: TGTGCCAGCTCACCACTGGGGGCCAGGAACTCCTACGAGCAGTACTTC
CDR3aa: CASSPLGARNSYEQYF

j_gene: TRBJ1-5
d_gene: NA
v_gene: TRBV5-1
abundance: NA
CDR3nt: TGCGCCAGCAGCTTGGACGGGGGAGATCAGCCCCAGCATTTT
CDR3aa: CASSLDGGDQPQHF

j_gene: TRBJ1-2
d_gene: NA
v_gene: TRBV5-1
abundance: few
CDR3nt: TGCGCCAGCAGCTTGGACAGGCTATATGGCTACACCTTC
CDR3aa: CASSLDRLYGYTF

j_gene: TRBJ2-1
d_gene: NA
v_gene: TRBV6-5
abundance: NA
CDR3nt: TGTGCCAGCAGTTATTTGGACTCTGCTCACTATGAGCAGTTCTTC
CDR3aa: CASSYLDSAHYEQFF

j_gene: TRBJ2-7
d_gene: NA
v_gene: TRBV28
abundance: NA
CDR3nt: TGTGCCAGCACCCGGGTTCGGCCCGCTGACGAGCAGTACTTC
CDR3aa: CASTRVRPADEQYF

j_gene: TRBJ1-1
d_gene: TRBD1
v_gene: TRBV29-1
abundance: NA
CDR3nt: TGCAGCGCACGGACAGGGCCGAACACTGAAGCTTTCTTT
CDR3aa: CSARTGPNTEAFF

j_gene: TRBJ2-7
d_gene: TRBD2
v_gene: TRBV7-2
abundance: few
CDR3nt: TGTGCCAGCAGCGCCCCCTCCGGGACTAGGCTGTCCTACGAGCAGTACTTC
CDR3aa: CASSAPSGTRLSYEQYF

j_gene: TRBJ2-7
d_gene: TRBD2
v_gene: TRBV29-1
abundance: NA
CDR3nt: TGCAGCGTCCGAAGGGGACTAGCGGACTACGAGCAGTACTTC
CDR3aa: CSVRRGLADYEQYF

j_gene: TRBJ1-2
d_gene: NA
v_gene: TRBV19
abundance: NA
CDR3nt: TGTGCCAGTTTACCCATGGGGGGTTTGTATGGCTACACCTTC
CDR3aa: CASLPMGGLYGYTF

j_gene: TRBJ2-2
d_gene: NA
v_gene: TRBV18
abundance: NA
CDR3nt: TGTGCCAGCTCACGCCGGGACAAGCAAGGGGAGCTGTTTTTT
CDR3aa: CASSRRDKQGELFF

j_gene: TRBJ2-7
d_gene: NA
v_gene: TRBV6-5
abundance: NA
CDR3nt: TGTGCCAGCAGTTCTAGATCCCAGGAGGGGCGGTACTTC
CDR3aa: CASSSRSQEGRYF

j_gene: TRBJ2-7
d_gene: NA
v_gene: TRBV13
abundance: few
CDR3nt: TGTGCCAGCAGCATCGGGTTGTCCTACGAGCAGTACTTC
CDR3aa: CASSIGLSYEQYF

j_gene: TRBJ1-1
d_gene: NA
v_gene: TRBV7-8
abundance: NA
CDR3nt: TGTGCCAGCAGCTTAGTCATAGGAGCGAACACTGAAGCTTTCTTT
CDR3aa: CASSLVIGANTEAFF

j_gene: TRBJ1-5
d_gene: TRBD1
v_gene: TRBV28
abundance: NA
CDR3nt: TGTGCCAGCAGTTCACCGGGACAGGGGTTTCAGCCCCAGCATTTT
CDR3aa: CASSSPGQGFQPQHF